Below are 2 T cell receptor beta chains sequenced from a single sample in a study of control samples from healthy donors and cancer patients. The table came from immunoSEQ multiplex PCR; TCRdb's copy has only in-frame clones and leaves some out. Of more than 100,000 clones listed, roughly 91% are singletons. The sequencing sample was made of PBMCs. The receptor set was obtained from a man aged 45-65 years with head and neck cancer.

The V gene is TRBV27, the J gene TRBJ1-6; D is unresolved. The CDR3 has 14 residues. The ends were cut back, 2 bases at V and 8 bases at J, with 10 bases in the middle. The germline gives CDR1 MNHEY, CDR2 SMNVEV (reference sequence). The DNA for the CDR3 is TGTGCCAGCAGTTTACTGGGTCAGCATTCACCCCTCCACTTT. Its protein is CASSLLGQHSPLHF.

J is TRBJ2-7 and V is TRBV28, with 9 bases that match TRBD2. Germline values: CDR1 MDHEN, CDR2 SYDVKM. Losses at the gene ends were 7 bases for V and 1 base for J; bases not matched to a gene: 8. The CDR3 loop spans 15 amino acids. The CDR3 region has the DNA TGTGCCAGCACTTCCGCGGGGGGGTCTTCCTACGAGCAGTACTTC. This sequence encodes CASTSAGGSSYEQYF.